One and the same sample provided the 13 T cell receptor beta chains below, sequenced in a study of T cell repertoires in cytomegalovirus infection. TCRdb used MiXCR to reprocess the reads, holding one entry per CDR3 protein. The sample lists about 190,000 distinct CDR3 sequences, 9.5% occurring once. Sequenced sample: PBMCs. These receptors originate from a human donor in good health (CMV status not recorded). Some clones in this sample may be carry-over from other donors' samples.

The genes are TRBV12-3 or TRBV12-4 and TRBJ1-3; 7 positions match TRBD1. CDR3 size: 15 residues. The V segment lost 5 bases and the J segment 0 bases; nucleotides outside the gene matches: 4. For the CDR3, the DNA is TGTGCCAGCAGTCCGGGACAGTTCTCTGGAAACACCATATATTTT. It encodes CASSPGQFSGNTIYF.

This clonotype was found many times. The genes are TRBV4-1 and TRBJ2-1, with D possibly matching TRBD2 (5 bases). CDR3 length: 15 residues. V dropped 4 bases and J dropped 6 bases, with 16 bases sitting between them. Germline V lookup: CDR1 MGHRA, CDR2 YSYEKL. The CDR3 protein is CASSREGSEGNEQFF. CDR3 DNA: TGCGCCAGCAGCCGCGAAGGGAGTGAGGGCAATGAGCAGTTCTTC.

This clonotype has ten or more counts. V is TRBV6-6 and J is TRBJ2-1, with 7 bases identical to TRBD2. Germline V lookup: CDR1 MNHNY, CDR2 SVGAGI (reference sequence). This CDR3 has 13 residues. Unmatched junction bases numbered 7, after V lost 6 bases and J lost 8 bases. CDR3 in DNA: TGTGCCAGCAGCCGGGACTATGGGGATGAGCAGTTCTTC. Its translation is CASSRDYGDEQFF.

This clonotype was counted many times. The chain joins TRBV6-1 to TRBJ2-7, with 7 positions matching TRBD2. The CDR3 is 13 residues long. Unmatched junction bases numbered 4, after V lost 4 bases and J lost 4 bases. The germline CDR1 and CDR2 sequences are MNHNS and SASEGT. In DNA, the CDR3 is TGTGCCAGCAGTGGCGGGAGTGTGTACGAGCAGTACTTC. Translation: CASSGGSVYEQYF.

This clonotype was seen many times. J is TRBJ2-7 and V is TRBV7-9, with 7 bases identical to TRBD1. The CDR3 covers 12 residues. CDR1 SEHNR and CDR2 FQNEAQ come from the germline V gene (reference sequence). V lost 4 bases and J lost 4; bases outside the gene matches: 1. CDR3: CASSSRGYEQYF. CDR3 coding DNA: TGTGCCAGCAGCTCCAGGGGGTACGAGCAGTACTTC.

This clonotype was picked up many times. The chain uses TRBV12-5 and TRBJ2-2, with no clear D. Looked up from germline, CDR1 is LGHNT and CDR2 is FRNRAP. The CDR3 sequence is 16 residues long. V was pared by 5 bases and J by 0 bases, with 13 bases between. CDR3 residues: CASGPTTGSNTGELFF. CDR3 DNA sequence: TGTGCTAGTGGTCCCACGACTGGATCGAACACCGGGGAGCTGTTTTTT.

The V call is TRBV25-1, the J call TRBJ1-5; D ambiguous. The germline V gene has CDR1 MGHDK and CDR2 SYGVNS. This CDR3 contains 12 residues. Trimming cost V 1 base and J 5 bases, with 3 bases left between them. The CDR3 here is CASSESDQPQHF. The CDR3 coding sequence is TGTGCCAGCAGTGAATCGGATCAGCCCCAGCATTTT.

This clonotype occurred many times. The rearrangement joins TRBV7-2 to TRBJ2-3; no clear D gene. The V gene lost 5 bases and the J gene lost 0 bases, with 9 bases spanning the gap. Per germline, CDR1 SGHTA and CDR2 FQGNSA. The CDR3 loop spans 14 amino acids. CDR3 sequence (DNA): TGTGCCAGCAGCCTGCTGGGGAGCACAGATACGCAGTATTTT. Its protein product is CASSLLGSTDTQYF.

In this sample, this clonotype turned up many times. The chain combines TRBV7-2 with TRBJ2-5; D remains ambiguous. The ends were cut back, 2 bases at V and 2 bases at J, with 9 bases in the middle. Germline V lookup: CDR1 SGHTA, CDR2 FQGNSA. The CDR3 length is 14 residues. The CDR3 loop reads CASSLFPAQETQYF. The CDR3 nucleotides are TGTGCCAGCAGCTTATTTCCGGCTCAAGAGACCCAGTACTTC.

J is TRBJ2-2 and V is TRBV4-2; 7 nucleotides agree with TRBD2. Per the germline V gene, CDR1 is LGHNA and CDR2 is YNFKEQ. V gave up 2 bases and J gave up 3 bases; unmatched junction bases: 12. The CDR3 has 18 amino acids. The CDR3 loop reads CASSQNLRVGLHTGELFF. The CDR3 DNA follows: TGTGCCAGCAGCCAAAACCTTAGAGTGGGACTACACACCGGGGAGCTGTTTTTT.

V and J are TRBV6-1 and TRBJ1-5, with a possible D match to TRBD1 (5 bases). Between the trimmed V and J ends, which lost 1 base and 2 bases, there was a span of 6 bases. CDR1 MNHNS and CDR2 SASEGT come from the germline V gene. The length of the CDR3 is 14 residues. The CDR3: CASSEVGGNQPQHF. CDR3 sequence (DNA): TGTGCCAGCAGTGAAGTGGGGGGCAATCAGCCCCAGCATTTT.

This clonotype came up many times. J is TRBJ2-5 and V is TRBV7-2; the match to TRBD1 covers 10 bases. The germline gives CDR1 SGHTA, CDR2 FQGNSA. This CDR3 has 16 amino acids. V was pared by 5 bases and J by 3 bases, with 9 bases of the junction left unmatched. The CDR3 spells CASSPRQGAIEETQYF. DNA of the CDR3: TGTGCCAGCAGCCCACGACAGGGGGCGATCGAAGAGACCCAGTACTTC.

This clonotype occurred a few times. V and J are TRBV28 and TRBJ1-1, with D possibly TRBD1 on 5 matching bases. The CDR3 totals 12 residues. Germline CDR1 and CDR2: MDHEN and SYDVKM. V lost 6 bases and J 6 bases, leaving 11 bases between the germline ends. CDR3 amino acids: CASSLDKSEAFF. The DNA for the CDR3 is TGTGCCAGCAGCCTGGACAAATCTGAAGCTTTCTTT.